This entry lists 15 T cell receptor beta chains sequenced from one sample in a study of blood T cell repertoires in COVID-19. The method was immunoSEQ multiplex PCR; TCRdb's version includes in-frame clones alone and lacks a portion of them. The data show about 190,000 clones, approximately 90% seen once. Sequencing was performed on peripheral blood. The receptors stem from a man aged 50 to 59 with acute or convalescent COVID-19.

The chain is built from TRBV7-2 and TRBJ2-7, with 10 bases fitting TRBD2. This CDR3 has 17 amino acids. CDR1 and CDR2 from the germline V gene are SGHTA and FQGNSA. V gave up 0 bases and J gave up 2 bases; unmatched junction bases: 7. CDR3 sequence reads: CASSLALAGVIAYEQYF. The CDR3, as DNA: TGTGCCAGCAGCTTAGCGCTAGCGGGAGTAATAGCCTACGAGCAGTACTTC. The full variable domain, with the rest looked up from reference TRBV7-2 and TRBJ2-7, is GAGVSQSPSNKVTEKGKDVELRCDPISGHTALYWYRQSLGQGLEFLIYFQGNSAPDKSGLPSDRFSAERTGGSVSTLTIQRTQQEDSAVYLCASSLALAGVIAYEQYFGPGTRLTVT.

V usage is TRBV6-1 and J usage is TRBJ1-5; D is unclear. The germline gives CDR1 MNHNS, CDR2 SASEGT. V was shortened by 3 bases and J by 4 bases, with 10 bases between the two germline ends. The CDR3 is 14 amino acids. The CDR3 DNA reads TGTGCCAGCAGTGACAGGACGGGAAATCAGCCCCAGCATTTT. This gives the protein CASSDRTGNQPQHF.

This clone was seen only once. This chain links TRBV6-5 with TRBJ2-5, with 9 nucleotides matching TRBD2. CDR1 is MNHEY and CDR2 is SVGAGI in the germline V gene. This CDR3 contains 14 residues. V lost 7 bases and J lost 4; bases outside the gene matches: 7. The CDR3 loop reads CASIGGGAGETQYF. DNA for the CDR3: TGTGCCAGCATCGGCGGGGGGGCCGGAGAGACCCAGTACTTC.

This chain uses TRBV9 with TRBJ1-4, with D perhaps matching TRBD1 (5 bases). V dropped 3 bases and J dropped 2 bases, with 14 bases sitting between them. The CDR3 has 16 residues. Germline V lookup: CDR1 SGDLS, CDR2 YYNGEE. The CDR3 reads CASSAEGVATNEKLFF. In DNA, the CDR3 is TGTGCCAGCAGCGCCGAAGGGGTGGCTACTAATGAAAAACTGTTTTTT.

This chain links TRBV7-2 with TRBJ2-1; D remains ambiguous. The germline V and J ends were trimmed by 8 bases and 0 bases, with 14 bases remaining between them. The CDR3 is 15 amino acids. The germline CDR1 and CDR2 sequences are SGHTA and FQGNSA. The CDR3 sequence: CASFYRRSSYNEQFF. The CDR3 region has the DNA TGTGCCAGCTTCTACCGACGGAGCTCCTACAATGAGCAGTTCTTC.

This clone is a singleton in its sample. The J gene is TRBJ2-7, the V gene TRBV10-1; D possibly corresponds to TRBD1 (7 bases). CDR3 length equals 14 residues. Germline values: CDR1 WNHNN, CDR2 SYGVQD (reference sequence). V dropped 6 bases and J dropped 7 bases, with 19 bases sitting between them. The CDR3 is CASSRAGQPGEQYF. The CDR3 DNA is TGCGCCAGCAGCAGGGCGGGACAGCCGGGAGAGCAGTACTTC.

V gene TRBV11-2 combines with J gene TRBJ2-7; 9 bases line up with TRBD2. CDR1 is SGHAT, CDR2 FQNNGV, per germline. The CDR3 covers 15 residues. Germline trimming cut 3 bases from V and 4 bases from J; bases unmatched to any gene: 7. The CDR3 nucleotides read TGTGCCAGCAGCTTCTGGCGGGAGGGAGTTTACGAGCAGTACTTC. Translating it yields CASSFWREGVYEQYF. Based on the CDR3 plus reference TRBV11-2 and TRBJ2-7, the full variable domain is EAGVAQSPRYKIIEKRQSVAFWCNPISGHATLYWYQQILGQGPKLLIQFQNNGVVDDSQLPKDRFSAERLKGVDSTLKIQPAKLEDSAVYLCASSFWREGVYEQYFGPGTRLTVT.

The chain is built from TRBV7-2 and TRBJ2-7; TRBD1 matches at 9 bases. CDR1 and CDR2 from the germline V gene are SGHTA and FQGNSA. J gave up 4 bases and V 0 bases, and 4 bases lay outside the gene matches. This CDR3 is 15 amino acids long. The CDR3 is CASSLAAGQGYEQYF. For the CDR3, the DNA is TGTGCCAGCAGCTTAGCTGCGGGACAGGGATACGAGCAGTACTTC.

The chain employs TRBV5-6 and TRBJ1-2, with TRBD1 matching 7 bases. Germline loops: CDR1 SGHDT, CDR2 YYEEEE. Trimming at V came to 4 bases and at J to 4 bases, leaving 7 bases not matched to a gene. The CDR3 has 14 amino acids. In DNA, the CDR3 is TGTGCCAGCAGCCACGCCAGGGACAGCTATGGCTACACCTTC. Residues: CASSHARDSYGYTF.

This clone was counted a single time. This chain uses TRBV28 with TRBJ1-1; D is uncertain. The CDR3 spans 12 residues. The germline V and J ends were trimmed by 6 bases and 0 bases, with 5 bases remaining between them. CDR1 MDHEN and CDR2 SYDVKM come from the germline V gene. CDR3 in amino acids: CASRRVNTEAFF. In DNA form, the CDR3 reads TGTGCCAGCAGGCGAGTGAACACTGAAGCTTTCTTT. Complete variable domain (other parts from reference TRBV28 and TRBJ1-1): DVKVTQSSRYLVKRTGEKVFLECVQDMDHENMFWYRQDPGLGLRLIYFSYDVKMKEKGDIPEGYSVSREKKERFSLILESASTNQTSMYLCASRRVNTEAFFGQGTRLTVV.

The chain combines TRBV11-2 with TRBJ2-4; 9 positions agree with TRBD1. The V segment lost 5 bases and the J segment 13 bases; nucleotides outside the gene matches: 6. The CDR3 sequence is 12 residues long. The germline V gene has CDR1 SGHAT and CDR2 FQNNGV. CDR3: CASSHRDREQYF. The DNA of the CDR3 is TGTGCCAGCAGCCACCGGGACAGGGAACAGTACTTC. The full variable domain, completed using reference TRBV11-2 and TRBJ2-4, is EAGVAQSPRYKIIEKRQSVAFWCNPISGHATLYWYQQILGQGPKLLIQFQNNGVVDDSQLPKDRFSAERLKGVDSTLKIQPAKLEDSAVYLCASSHRDREQYFGAGTRLSVL.

The count of this clone is one. The chain joins TRBV6-5 to TRBJ1-1; no clear D. Germline V lookup: CDR1 MNHEY, CDR2 SVGAGI. V lost 5 bases to trimming and J lost 5 bases, with 3 bases between them. The CDR3 has 10 amino acids. The DNA for the CDR3 is TGTGCCAGCAGTCAAACTGAAGCTTTCTTT. This gives the protein CASSQTEAFF.

The genes are TRBV30 and TRBJ1-2; the D is unclear. The CDR3 extends over 12 amino acids. Germline V gives CDR1 GTSNPN, CDR2 SVGIG (reference sequence). V was clipped by 4 bases and J by 8 bases, with 14 bases between them. CDR3 sequence: CAWTVLSGGYTF. The CDR3 DNA reads as TGTGCCTGGACGGTTCTTTCAGGCGGCTACACCTTC. Full variable domain (rest looked up from reference TRBV30 and TRBJ1-2): SQTIHQWPATLVQPVGSPLSLECTVEGTSNPNLYWYRQAAGRGLQLLFYSVGIGQISSEVPQNLSASRPQDRQFILSSKKLLLSDSGFYLCAWTVLSGGYTFGSGTRLTVV.

The chain uses TRBV28 and TRBJ2-7, with D tentatively TRBD2 (7 bases). Germline V gives CDR1 MDHEN, CDR2 SYDVKM. This CDR3 spans 12 amino acids. Here the CDR3 reads CGTGGQGVEQYV. For the CDR3, the DNA is TGTGGTACCGGGGGGCAGGGAGTAGAGCAGTACGTC.

This clone was recorded a few times. Here the CDR3 reads CASRRLNSPLHF. Here the CDR3 DNA reads TGTGCCAGCCGGCGGCTTAATTCACCCCTCCACTTT. J is TRBJ1-6 and V is TRBV5-6, with no clear D. Trimming took 7 bases from V and 6 from J, leaving 8 bases between them. From germline, CDR1 is SGHDT and CDR2 YYEEEE. This CDR3 spans 12 amino acids.